Below, 3 T cell receptor beta chains from the same sample are listed, as sequenced in a study of T cell repertoires in cytomegalovirus infection. From the reads, TCRdb called clonotypes with MiXCR, one entry per CDR3 protein. This sample yields fewer than 700,000 distinct CDR3 sequences, of which approximately 24% are seen a single time; around 7.6% belongs to the top ten. The sample was CD8+ T cells from PBMCs. The receptors derive from a human donor in good health (CMV status not recorded). Some clones in this sample may be carry-over from other donors' samples.

Worth noting for this clonotype: With a much larger clone just one base away, this may be a read error. The DNA for the CDR3 is TGTGCCAGCAGTCTACAGAGGAGTAGCAATCAGCCCCAGCATTTT. It is translated as CASSLQRSSNQPQHF. The rearrangement joins TRBV28 to TRBJ1-5; D gene uncertain. V was cut by 5 bases and J by 0 bases, with 11 bases left in between. From germline, CDR1 is MDHEN and CDR2 SYDVKM. This CDR3 contains 15 residues.

This clonotype has at least ten counts. J is TRBJ2-7 and V is TRBV28, with D possibly TRBD1 on 5 matching bases. Deletions cut 4 bases from V and 1 base from J, with 14 bases between. CDR1 and CDR2 from the germline V gene are MDHEN and SYDVKM. This CDR3 is 15 amino acids long. CDR3 residues: CASSSRVLFSYEQYV. The CDR3 bases are TGTGCCAGCAGTTCCAGGGTACTCTTTTCCTACGAGCAGTACGTC.

This clonotype occurred many times. The J gene is TRBJ1-6, the V gene TRBV27; D is possibly TRBD1 (6 bases). V lost 5 bases and J 10 bases, leaving 15 bases between the germline ends. Germline V gives CDR1 MNHEY, CDR2 SMNVEV (reference sequence). The CDR3 has 14 residues. CDR3 in amino acids: CASSPRGGRSPLHF. CDR3 DNA sequence: TGTGCCAGCAGTCCTAGGGGGGGTCGGTCACCCCTCCACTTT.